This T cell receptor (beta chain) was captured by sequencing in a study of blood T cell repertoires in COVID-19. Looking at the study overall: The United States, Italy and Spain were the sources of the acute and convalescent COVID-19 samples. PBMCs, B-cell-depleted T cells, or T cells were the source of the cDNA or gDNA that made up the material.

The CDR3 sequence is 11 residues long. Looked up from germline, CDR1 is DFQATT and CDR2 is SNEGSKA (reference sequence). Trimming cost V 0 bases and J 3 bases, with 3 bases left between them. Seattle's cohort entered during active infection and was followed longitudinally. As originally analysed: Counts of nucleated cells, estimated from reference gene primer amplification, were obtained. Clones were read by immunoSEQ multiplex PCR, and TCRdb kept only the in-frame ones, dropping some. V and J calls and clone size come straight from that table; D and trimming were deduced from the DNA. The table has some 130,000 clones, around nine tenths seen once.

The chain carries TRBV20-1 and TRBJ2-7; D remains ambiguous. This TCR derives from a woman in her seventies with COVID-19, enrolled during active disease. The sequenced sample consisted of peripheral blood. CDR3 DNA: TGCAGTGCTAGAGATTACTACGAGCAGTACTTC. Encoded protein: CSARDYYEQYF.